This T cell receptor (beta chain) derives from a study of cytomegalovirus exposure and HLA in healthy donors. At the level of the study: Among the approximately 430 donors who were genotyped, roughly 85% fell in the genetic ancestry cluster that is associated with self-reported Caucasian donors. Overall study results and limits: Indistinguishability led to the exclusion of some V segments, TRBV6-2 and TRBV6-3 included.

The CDR3 covers 12 residues. The germline V gene has CDR1 MNHEY and CDR2 SMNVEV (reference sequence). V was shortened by 8 bases and J by 4 bases, with 11 bases between the two germline ends. This clone was seen only once. Its target is not known. The study ran its PCR with 60 Vbeta and 13 Jbeta primers. Data came from immunoSEQ multiplex PCR; TCRdb stores just in-frame clones and leaves some out. Of fewer than 150,000 clones listed, about 78% are singletons. This sequence joins TRBV27 and TRBJ1-2, with D possibly matching TRBD1 (5 bases). What was sequenced was PBMCs. This sequence was found in a male donor in good health and CMV-seronegative. The DNA for the CDR3 is TGTGCCAGCCGCGGGGGTGGCTATGGCTACACCTTC. This gives the protein CASRGGGYGYTF.